A selection of T cell receptor beta chains follows, all from one sample in a study of human T cells and chemical hapten exposure. TCRdb fed the RACE reads into MiXCR, producing one record per CDR3 protein. The data show approximately 80,000 distinct CDR3 sequences, with more than 9% seen just once and about 5% held by the top ten. Sequencing used whole blood, obtained in connection with sensitization to the hapten diphenylcyclopropenone (DPC). Receptor source: a woman between 45 and 65 years old with alopecia areata. Some clones in this sample may be carry-over from other donors' samples. CDR3s include the opening cysteine and the closing phenylalanine or tryptophan. The D gene is left open where the match is weak. Some rows have no size entry. The others give once, few or many, or a class for an expanded clone.

NA	TRBV20-1	TRBD1	TRBJ2-7	CSARVPGGSRYEQYF	TGCAGTGCTAGAGTCCCAGGGGGCTCTCGATACGAGCAGTACTTC
many	TRBV14	NA	TRBJ2-3	CASSFGDRVWDSDTQYF	TGTGCCAGCAGCTTCGGGGACAGAGTATGGGACTCAGATACGCAGTATTTT
many	TRBV7-9	TRBD2	TRBJ2-1	CASSSSGSGEQFF	TGTGCCAGCAGCTCTAGCGGGAGTGGTGAGCAGTTCTTC
few	TRBV3-1	NA	TRBJ2-5	CASSQESREGAQYF	TGTGCCAGCAGCCAAGAGAGCAGGGAAGGGGCCCAGTACTTC
many	TRBV29-1	NA	TRBJ1-5	CSVEWGSNQPQHF	TGCAGCGTTGAATGGGGGAGCAATCAGCCCCAGCATTTT
many	TRBV18	NA	TRBJ2-7	CASSPGEQAGQYF	TGTGCCAGCTCACCGGGGGAGCAGGCGGGGCAGTACTTC
many	TRBV19	NA	TRBJ1-4	CASRGRRGKLFF	TGTGCCAGTAGGGGCCGTCGCGGAAAACTGTTTTTT
many	TRBV20-1	NA	TRBJ2-3	CSATQGLTDTQYF	TGCAGTGCTACACAGGGTCTTACAGATACGCAGTATTTT
NA	TRBV20-1	NA	TRBJ2-3	CSARESSPDTQYF	TGCAGTGCTAGAGAATCTAGCCCAGATACGCAGTATTTT
many	TRBV29-1	NA	TRBJ2-1	CSGQIQGASYNEQFF	TGCAGCGGCCAAATACAGGGTGCCTCCTACAATGAGCAGTTCTTC
few	TRBV4-3	NA	TRBJ2-2	CASSQDGLNTGELFF	TGCGCCAGCAGCCAAGATGGCTTGAACACCGGGGAGCTGTTTTTT
many	TRBV20-1	NA	TRBJ2-1	CSAPTSTGEYNEQFF	TGCAGTGCCCCTACCTCTACGGGCGAGTACAATGAGCAGTTCTTC
few	TRBV18	NA	TRBJ1-5	CASSPELRQGNQPQHF	TGTGCCAGCTCCCCCGAACTTCGACAGGGCAATCAGCCCCAGCATTTT
NA	TRBV27	TRBD1	TRBJ1-2	CASSPLDRGNLYGYTF	TGTGCCAGCAGTCCCCTGGACAGGGGAAATTTGTATGGCTACACCTTC
many	TRBV12-3/TRBV12-4	NA	TRBJ1-5	CASSLRGGDQPQHF	TGTGCCAGCAGCTTACGTGGGGGGGATCAGCCCCAGCATTTT
many	TRBV30	NA	TRBJ1-5	CAWSLPVGSNQPQHF	TGTGCCTGGAGTTTGCCCGTGGGTAGCAATCAGCCCCAGCATTTT
once	TRBV9	TRBD1	TRBJ2-3	CASSALDRGRDTQYF	TGTGCCAGCAGCGCGCTAGACAGGGGGCGCGATACGCAGTATTTT
few	TRBV12-3/TRBV12-4	NA	TRBJ2-3	CASSPLGGDTDTQYF	TGTGCCAGCAGCCCCCTAGGGGGGGACACAGATACGCAGTATTTT
NA	TRBV7-2	NA	TRBJ2-7	CASSKGQVRTSRGAYEQYF	TGTGCCAGCAGCAAAGGACAGGTCCGGACTAGCCGGGGCGCCTACGAGCAGTACTTC
few	TRBV4-1	NA	TRBJ2-5	CASRPVDGHQETQYF	TGCGCCAGCAGGCCTGTGGACGGTCACCAAGAGACCCAGTACTTC
many	TRBV2	NA	TRBJ2-7	CASGQERYEQYF	TGTGCCAGCGGGCAGGAAAGATACGAGCAGTACTTC